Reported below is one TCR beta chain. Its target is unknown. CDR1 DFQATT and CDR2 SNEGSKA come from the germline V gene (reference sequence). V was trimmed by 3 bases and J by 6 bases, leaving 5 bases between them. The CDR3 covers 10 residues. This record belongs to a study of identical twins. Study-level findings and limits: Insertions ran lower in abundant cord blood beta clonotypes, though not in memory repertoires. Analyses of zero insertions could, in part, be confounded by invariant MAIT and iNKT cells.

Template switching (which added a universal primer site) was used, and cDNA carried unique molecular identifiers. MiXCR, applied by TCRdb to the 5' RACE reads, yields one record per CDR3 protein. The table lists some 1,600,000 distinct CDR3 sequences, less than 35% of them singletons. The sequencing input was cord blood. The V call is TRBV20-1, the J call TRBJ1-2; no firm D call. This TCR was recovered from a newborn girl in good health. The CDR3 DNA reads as TGCAGTGCTAGTTACGATGGCTACACCTTC. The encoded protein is CSASYDGYTF.